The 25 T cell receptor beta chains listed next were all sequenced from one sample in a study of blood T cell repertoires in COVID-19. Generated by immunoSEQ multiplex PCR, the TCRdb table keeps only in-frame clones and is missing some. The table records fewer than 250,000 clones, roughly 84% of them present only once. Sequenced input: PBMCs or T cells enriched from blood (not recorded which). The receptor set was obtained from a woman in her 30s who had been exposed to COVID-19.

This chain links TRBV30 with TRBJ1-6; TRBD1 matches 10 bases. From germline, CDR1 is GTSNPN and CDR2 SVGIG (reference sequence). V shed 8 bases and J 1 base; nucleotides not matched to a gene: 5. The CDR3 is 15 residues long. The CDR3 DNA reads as TGTGCCCACGGACAGGGGGAGTCCTATAATTCACCCCTCCACTTT. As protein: CAHGQGESYNSPLHF.

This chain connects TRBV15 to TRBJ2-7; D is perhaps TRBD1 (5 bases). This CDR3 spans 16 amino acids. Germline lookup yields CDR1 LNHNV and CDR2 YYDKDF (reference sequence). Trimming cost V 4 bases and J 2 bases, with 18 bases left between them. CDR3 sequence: CATSTPEGVRTYEQYF. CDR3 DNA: TGTGCCACCAGCACCCCGGAAGGGGTTAGAACCTACGAGCAGTACTTC.

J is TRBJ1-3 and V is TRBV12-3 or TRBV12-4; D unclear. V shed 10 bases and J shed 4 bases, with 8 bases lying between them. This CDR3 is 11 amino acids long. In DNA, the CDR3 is TGTGCCACCCGGTCGGGAAACACCATATATTTT. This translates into CATRSGNTIYF.

The DNA for the CDR3 is TGTGCCAGCAGCCCGGGAAACACCATATATTTT. Translation gives CASSPGNTIYF. The rearrangement uses TRBV12-3 or TRBV12-4 and TRBJ1-3; no clear D. This CDR3 has 11 amino acids. Deletions cut 6 bases from V and 4 bases from J, with 4 bases between.

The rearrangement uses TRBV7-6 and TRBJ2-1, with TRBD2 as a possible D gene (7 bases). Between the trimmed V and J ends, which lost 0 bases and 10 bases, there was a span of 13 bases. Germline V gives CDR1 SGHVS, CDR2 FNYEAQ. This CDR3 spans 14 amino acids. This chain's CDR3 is CASSLAGGGGEQFF. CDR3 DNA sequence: TGTGCCAGCAGCTTAGCTGGTGGCGGGGGCGAGCAGTTCTTC.

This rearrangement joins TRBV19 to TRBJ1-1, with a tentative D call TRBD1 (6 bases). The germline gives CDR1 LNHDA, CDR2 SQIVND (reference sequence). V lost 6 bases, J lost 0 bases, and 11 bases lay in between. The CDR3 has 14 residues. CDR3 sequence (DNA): TGTGCCAGTAGGGGGGCCGGTCTGAACACTGAAGCTTTCTTT. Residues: CASRGAGLNTEAFF.

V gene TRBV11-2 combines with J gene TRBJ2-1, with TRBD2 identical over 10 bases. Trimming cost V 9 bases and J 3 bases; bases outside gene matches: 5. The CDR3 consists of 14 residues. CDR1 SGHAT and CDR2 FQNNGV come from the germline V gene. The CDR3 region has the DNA TGTGCCAGTCAACGGACTAGCGGCTACAATGAGCAGTTCTTC. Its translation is CASQRTSGYNEQFF.

The CDR3 DNA is TGTGCCACCGGGACAGGGGCCCATCAGCCCCAGCATTTT. It is translated as CATGTGAHQPQHF. The chain employs TRBV2 and TRBJ1-5; 10 nucleotides agree with TRBD1. Trimming at V came to 10 bases and at J to 5 bases, leaving 5 bases not matched to a gene. CDR3 length: 13 amino acids. The germline V gene encodes CDR1 SNHLY and CDR2 FYNNEI.

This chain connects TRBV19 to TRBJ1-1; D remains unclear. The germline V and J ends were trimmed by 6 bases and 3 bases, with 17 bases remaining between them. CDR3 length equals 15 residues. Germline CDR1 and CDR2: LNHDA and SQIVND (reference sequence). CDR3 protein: CASRGRVGVDTEAFF. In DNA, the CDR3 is TGTGCCAGTAGGGGGAGGGTAGGTGTGGACACTGAAGCTTTCTTT.

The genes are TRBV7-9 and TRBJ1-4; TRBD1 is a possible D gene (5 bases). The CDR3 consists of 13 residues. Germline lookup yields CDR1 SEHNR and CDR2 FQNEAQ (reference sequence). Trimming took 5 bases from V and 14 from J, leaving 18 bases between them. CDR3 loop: CASSVRGEEMLFF. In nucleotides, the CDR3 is TGTGCCAGCAGCGTACGGGGGGAGGAAATGCTGTTTTTT.

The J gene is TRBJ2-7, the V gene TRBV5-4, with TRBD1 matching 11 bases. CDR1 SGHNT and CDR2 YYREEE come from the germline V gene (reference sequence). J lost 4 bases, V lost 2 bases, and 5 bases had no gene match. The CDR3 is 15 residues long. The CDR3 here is CASSFGQGAKYEQYF. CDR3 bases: TGTGCCAGCAGCTTTGGACAGGGGGCTAAATACGAGCAGTACTTC.

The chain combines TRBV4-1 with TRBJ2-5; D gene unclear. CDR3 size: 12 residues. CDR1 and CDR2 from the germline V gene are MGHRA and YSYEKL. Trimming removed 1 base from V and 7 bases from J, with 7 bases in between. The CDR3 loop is CASSQVGATQYF. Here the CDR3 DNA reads TGCGCCAGCAGCCAAGTCGGTGCGACCCAGTACTTC.

The CDR3 DNA reads TGTGCCAGCAGCGAACAGGGAAGAGAGACCTACGAGCAGTACTTC. Translated, it gives CASSEQGRETYEQYF. This rearrangement joins TRBV7-9 to TRBJ2-7; TRBD1 might be the D (6 bases). V gave up 5 bases and J gave up 2 bases, with 16 bases separating them. The CDR3 is 15 residues long. Germline-derived CDR1 and CDR2 are SEHNR and FQNEAQ (reference sequence).

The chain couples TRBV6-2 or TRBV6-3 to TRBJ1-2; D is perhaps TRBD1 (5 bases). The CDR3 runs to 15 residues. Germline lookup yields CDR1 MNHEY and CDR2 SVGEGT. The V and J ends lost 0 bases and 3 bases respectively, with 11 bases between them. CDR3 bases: TGTGCCAGCAGTTACTCGTCAGGGTCCCACTATGGCTACACCTTC. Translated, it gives CASSYSSGSHYGYTF.

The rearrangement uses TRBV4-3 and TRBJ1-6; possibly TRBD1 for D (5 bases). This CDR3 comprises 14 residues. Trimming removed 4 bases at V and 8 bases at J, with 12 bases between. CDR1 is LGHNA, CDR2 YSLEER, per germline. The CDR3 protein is CASSPGGLDSPLHF. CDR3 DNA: TGCGCCAGCAGCCCGGGGGGTCTAGATTCACCCCTCCACTTT.

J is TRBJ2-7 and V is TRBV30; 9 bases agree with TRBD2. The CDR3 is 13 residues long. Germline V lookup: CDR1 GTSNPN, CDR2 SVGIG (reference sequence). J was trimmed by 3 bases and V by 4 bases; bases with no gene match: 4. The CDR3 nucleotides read TGTGCCTGGACCGGTAGCGGGGGCTACGAGCAGTACTTC. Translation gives CAWTGSGGYEQYF.

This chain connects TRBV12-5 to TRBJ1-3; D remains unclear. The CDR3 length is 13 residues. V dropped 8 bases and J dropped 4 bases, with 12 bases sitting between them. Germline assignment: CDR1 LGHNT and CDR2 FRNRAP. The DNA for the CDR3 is TGTGCTAGTCTTCCGGGGTTCGGAAACACCATATATTTT. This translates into CASLPGFGNTIYF. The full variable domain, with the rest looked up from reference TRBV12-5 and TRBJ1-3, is DARVTQTPRHKVTEMGQEVTMRCQPILGHNTVFWYRQTMMQGLELLAYFRNRAPLDDSGMPKDRFSAEMPDATLATLKIQPSEPRDSAVYFCASLPGFGNTIYFGEGSWLTVV.

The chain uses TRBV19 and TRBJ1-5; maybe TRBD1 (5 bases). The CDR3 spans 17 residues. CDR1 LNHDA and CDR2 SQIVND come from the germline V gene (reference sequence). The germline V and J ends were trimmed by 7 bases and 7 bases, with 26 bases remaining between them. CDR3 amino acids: CASNNGESTGTEQPQHF. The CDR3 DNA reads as TGTGCCAGTAACAATGGAGAATCTACCGGGACTGAGCAGCCCCAGCATTTT.

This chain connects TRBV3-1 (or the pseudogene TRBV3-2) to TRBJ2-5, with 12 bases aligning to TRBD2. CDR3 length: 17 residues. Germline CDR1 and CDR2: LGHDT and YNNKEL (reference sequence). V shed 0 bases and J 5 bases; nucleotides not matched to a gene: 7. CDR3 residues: CASSQDPTSGGGETQYF. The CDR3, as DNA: TGTGCCAGCAGCCAAGACCCGACTAGCGGGGGCGGGGAGACCCAGTACTTC.

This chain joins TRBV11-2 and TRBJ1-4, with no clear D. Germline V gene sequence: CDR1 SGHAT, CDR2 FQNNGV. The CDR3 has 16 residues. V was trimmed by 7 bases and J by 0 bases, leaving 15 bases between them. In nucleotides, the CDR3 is TGTGCCAGCACCCCGAGGAGTTTGACAACTAATGAAAAACTGTTTTTT. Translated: CASTPRSLTTNEKLFF.

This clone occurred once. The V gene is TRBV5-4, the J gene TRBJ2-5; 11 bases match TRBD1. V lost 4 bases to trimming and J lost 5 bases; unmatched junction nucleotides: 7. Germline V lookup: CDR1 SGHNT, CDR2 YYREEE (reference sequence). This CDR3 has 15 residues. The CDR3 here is CASSRGDRGMETQYF. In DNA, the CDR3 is TGTGCCAGCAGCAGGGGGGACAGGGGGATGGAGACCCAGTACTTC.

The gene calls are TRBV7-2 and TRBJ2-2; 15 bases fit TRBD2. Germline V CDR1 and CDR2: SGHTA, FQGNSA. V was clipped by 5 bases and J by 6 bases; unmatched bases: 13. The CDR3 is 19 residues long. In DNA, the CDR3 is TGTGCCAGCAGCCCTGGGACTAGCGGGGGGTCCCGGGCGTCCGGGGAGCTGTTTTTT. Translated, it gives CASSPGTSGGSRASGELFF.

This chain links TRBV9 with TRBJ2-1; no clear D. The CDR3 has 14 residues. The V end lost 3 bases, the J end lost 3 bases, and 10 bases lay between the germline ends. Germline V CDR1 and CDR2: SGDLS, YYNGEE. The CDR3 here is CASSAWAGYNEQFF. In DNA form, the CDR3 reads TGTGCCAGCAGCGCGTGGGCAGGCTACAATGAGCAGTTCTTC.

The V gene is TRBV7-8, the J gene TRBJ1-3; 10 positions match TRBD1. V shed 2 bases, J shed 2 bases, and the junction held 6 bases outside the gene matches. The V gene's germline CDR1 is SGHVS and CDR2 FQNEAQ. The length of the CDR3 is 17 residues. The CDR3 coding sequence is TGTGCCAGCAGCTTATCCCCCGGGACAGGGGCTGGAAACACCATATATTTT. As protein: CASSLSPGTGAGNTIYF.

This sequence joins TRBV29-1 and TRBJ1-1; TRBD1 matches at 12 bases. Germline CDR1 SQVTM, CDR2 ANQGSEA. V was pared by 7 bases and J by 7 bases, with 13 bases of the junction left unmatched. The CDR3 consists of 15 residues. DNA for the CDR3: TGCAGCGCAACCGGGACAGGGGGCGATATGGGTGAAGCTTTCTTT. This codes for CSATGTGGDMGEAFF.